These T cell receptor beta chains were read from a single sample in a study of human T cells and chemical hapten exposure. MiXCR, run by TCRdb on the reads, gives a single entry per CDR3 protein. The sample includes around 120,000 distinct CDR3 sequences, approximately 9% of them seen just once. The material sequenced was whole blood. These receptors all stem from a human donor in good health. Some clones in this sample may be carry-over from other donors' samples. Each CDR3 is given with its conserved first and last residue. Expanded clones get a size class; other rows say once, few or many, or leave the size out.

CDR3,V,size
CASSQRPGGTGELFF,TRBV3-1,few
CASMTGSSYNEQFF,TRBV6-1,.
CASSLGGQLFYEQYF,TRBV7-2,.
CASSLKRGVSRSTEAFF,TRBV7-9,many
CASSGGQANTEAFF,TRBV6-5,few
CASSPPSGRGDEQFF,TRBV4-1,many
CASSFAGSGYTF,TRBV27,many
CASSLFGNQPQHF,TRBV5-4,few
CASSQSPGEQFF,TRBV3-1,.
CAWSVSGGSSPLHF,TRBV30,many
CATSDGLVTPDTQYF,TRBV24-1,few
CASSYEGRRDTEAFF,TRBV27,few
CASSQPGLAGNEQFF,TRBV4-1,few
CASSYGGGGSSYEQYF,TRBV5-1,once
CASSPGLASYEQYF,TRBV12-3/TRBV12-4,many
CSVWGGQLNEKLFF,TRBV29-1,.
CASSSDRGVGETQYF,TRBV5-1,few
CASSEKVEAFF,TRBV10-2,many
CASSSRGFAEAFF,TRBV7-9,few
CASSSLRDRGHYEQFF,TRBV9,.
CASSELGGRGNEQFF,TRBV10-2,few
CASSLIGQAGYTF,TRBV7-9,many
CASSIAGKQPQHF,TRBV19,few
CASSQGGQGKNTEAFF,TRBV4-1,.
CASSEAPGQGLDWETQYF,TRBV10-2,few
CASSPVLANPYEQYF,TRBV18,.
CASTGGPDFGTEAFF,TRBV10-2,many
CASSATGGPDTQYF,TRBV5-5,.
CSAATGEGAEAFF,TRBV29-1,many
CASSSFFRGTGGTGELFF,TRBV28,few
CASRPWGWENSPLHF,TRBV2,.
CASSPPERNEQFF,TRBV13,.
CASSYGPNTEAFF,TRBV6-2/TRBV6-3,few
CASSYSPSGGLYNEQFF,TRBV6-2/TRBV6-3,many
CASSRATGGGQKSYEQYF,TRBV7-9,.
CSVGQGPLEQFF,TRBV29-1,many
CSVLRGQEQYF,TRBV20-1,few
CASSEGTGFQPQHF,TRBV2,many
CASRRWGEGSSYEQYF,TRBV6-5,.
CASRDSGKHQPQHF,TRBV6-1,.
CASSSAGVRDKQGYGYTF,TRBV7-9,many
CASSLVHIRDYTGELFF,TRBV12-3/TRBV12-4,few
CASSDGGYSDRTAFF,TRBV2,few
CASSLGTGFTEAFF,TRBV5-1,many
CASSYAVGVSGNTIYF,TRBV5-1,many
CASTGTGPSPLHF,TRBV4-1,few